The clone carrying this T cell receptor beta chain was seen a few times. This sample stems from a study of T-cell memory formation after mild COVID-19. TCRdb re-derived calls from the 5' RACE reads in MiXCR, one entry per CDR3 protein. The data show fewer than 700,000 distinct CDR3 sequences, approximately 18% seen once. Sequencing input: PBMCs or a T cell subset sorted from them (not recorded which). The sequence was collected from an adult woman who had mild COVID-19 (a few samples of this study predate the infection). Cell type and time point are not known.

In DNA form, the CDR3 reads TGTGCCAGCAGCTTAGGGGGACAGGGCACAGGATTCGGAGACTATAGCAATCAGCCCCAGCATTTT. This translates into CASSLGGQGTGFGDYSNQPQHF. V gene TRBV7-9 combines with J gene TRBJ1-5; 9 bases map to TRBD1. V shed 1 base, J shed 0 bases, and the junction held 19 bases outside the gene matches. This CDR3 is 22 amino acids long. Germline CDR1 SEHNR, CDR2 FQNEAQ (reference sequence). The full variable domain, completed using reference TRBV7-9 and TRBJ1-5, is DTGVSQNPRHKITKRGQNVTFRCDPISEHNRLYWYRQTLGQGPEFLTYFQNEAQLEKSRLLSDRFSAERPKGSFSTLEIQRTEQGDSAMYLCASSLGGQGTGFGDYSNQPQHFGDGTRLSIL.